This is a list of T cell receptor beta chains from one sample in a study of blood T cell repertoires in COVID-19. Assay: immunoSEQ multiplex PCR; the TCRdb copy retains only in-frame clones and omits some. Of 300,000 to 350,000 clones listed, approximately 92% were seen once; the top ten hold more than 6%. Sequencing used peripheral blood. The receptors come from a woman aged 25 to 39 with COVID-19, enrolled during active disease. Each CDR3 is given with its conserved first and last residue.

CDR3 protein: CASSPGRDGNTIYF
J gene: TRBJ1-3
V gene: TRBV18

CDR3 protein: CATSDRDFRYGYTF
J gene: TRBJ1-2
V gene: TRBV24-1

CDR3 protein: CATKSPGQGGTQPQHF
J gene: TRBJ1-5
V gene: TRBV10-3

CDR3 protein: CASSELGSNQPQHF
J gene: TRBJ1-5
V gene: TRBV2

CDR3 protein: CAWSVRGGVGTF
J gene: TRBJ1-2
V gene: TRBV30

CDR3 protein: CASATGQGAGDTQYF
J gene: TRBJ2-3
V gene: TRBV18

CDR3 protein: CASSRQGAYEQYF
J gene: TRBJ2-7
V gene: TRBV27

CDR3 protein: CASSPRPLQNTEAFF
J gene: TRBJ1-1
V gene: TRBV4-2

CDR3 protein: CASSYGRGQIYEQYF
J gene: TRBJ2-7
V gene: TRBV6-5

CDR3 protein: CATSRGVPDIQYF
J gene: TRBJ2-4
V gene: TRBV15

CDR3 protein: CASSQAGTIRYQETQYF
J gene: TRBJ2-5
V gene: TRBV3-1/TRBV3-2

CDR3 protein: CASSPRGQGSYERMNTEAFF
J gene: TRBJ1-1
V gene: TRBV5-1

CDR3 protein: CASRKTGSTEAFF
J gene: TRBJ1-1
V gene: TRBV12-3/TRBV12-4

CDR3 protein: CASSLDGGSKNIQYF
J gene: TRBJ2-4
V gene: TRBV11-1

CDR3 protein: CASSEGRGYSPLHF
J gene: TRBJ1-6
V gene: TRBV6-1

CDR3 protein: CASSPLDSNSGNTIYF
J gene: TRBJ1-3
V gene: TRBV9

CDR3 protein: CASSQGTSGRAFDEQFF
J gene: TRBJ2-1
V gene: TRBV4-3

CDR3 protein: CASSPQAGGGTDTQYF
J gene: TRBJ2-3
V gene: TRBV28

CDR3 protein: CASGLQGYTEAFF
J gene: TRBJ1-1
V gene: TRBV12-5

CDR3 protein: CASSQAGYGNTIYF
J gene: TRBJ1-3
V gene: TRBV3-1/TRBV3-2

CDR3 protein: CASSYTGDSNQPQHF
J gene: TRBJ1-5
V gene: TRBV6-4

CDR3 protein: CASSSTGFYGYTF
J gene: TRBJ1-2
V gene: TRBV10-2

CDR3 protein: CASSPGGVTRPGREQFF
J gene: TRBJ2-1
V gene: TRBV11-3

CDR3 protein: CASSSQQVNYGYTF
J gene: TRBJ1-2
V gene: TRBV7-2

CDR3 protein: CASSSDRAKTQYF
J gene: TRBJ2-5
V gene: TRBV18

CDR3 protein: CASSQRASGSYNEQFF
J gene: TRBJ2-1
V gene: TRBV4-1

CDR3 protein: CAISESPGQGGFGGNTIYF
J gene: TRBJ1-3
V gene: TRBV10-3

CDR3 protein: CASSSRLAGEVQYF
J gene: TRBJ2-7
V gene: TRBV5-1

CDR3 protein: CSVEVLAGGNTGELFF
J gene: TRBJ2-2
V gene: TRBV29-1

CDR3 protein: CASSPQGLAGVAGELFF
J gene: TRBJ2-2
V gene: TRBV28

CDR3 protein: CASSYGGGHNYEQYF
J gene: TRBJ2-7
V gene: TRBV6-5

CDR3 protein: CASSPGAGASYNEQFF
J gene: TRBJ2-1
V gene: TRBV9

CDR3 protein: CASSPDRGIIADTQYF
J gene: TRBJ2-3
V gene: TRBV5-1

CDR3 protein: CASTPAGGPDTQYF
J gene: TRBJ2-3
V gene: TRBV5-4

CDR3 protein: CASSQLGQGAYGYTF
J gene: TRBJ1-2
V gene: TRBV4-1

CDR3 protein: CASSFGTSNTDTQYF
J gene: TRBJ2-3
V gene: TRBV28

CDR3 protein: CASSRGLTSNQPQHF
J gene: TRBJ1-5
V gene: TRBV3-1/TRBV3-2

CDR3 protein: CASSEANRGNEQFF
J gene: TRBJ2-1
V gene: TRBV2

CDR3 protein: CASSQDMGQANEKLFF
J gene: TRBJ1-4
V gene: TRBV4-3

CDR3 protein: CASSYTGVEETQYF
J gene: TRBJ2-5
V gene: TRBV5-1

CDR3 protein: CAISEQGLIDQPQHF
J gene: TRBJ1-5
V gene: TRBV10-3

CDR3 protein: CASSLGLYHEQYF
J gene: TRBJ2-7
V gene: TRBV7-2

CDR3 protein: CASSWVDRDKPQHF
J gene: TRBJ1-5
V gene: TRBV6-2/TRBV6-3

CDR3 protein: CASSIPLPCLAGFGEQFF
J gene: TRBJ2-1
V gene: TRBV21-1

CDR3 protein: CATSRQGYEQYF
J gene: TRBJ2-7
V gene: TRBV2

CDR3 protein: CASSESIAERNEQFF
J gene: TRBJ2-1
V gene: TRBV10-1

CDR3 protein: CASSLRPGTTYNEQFF
J gene: TRBJ2-1
V gene: TRBV5-1

CDR3 protein: CASSEGGAKTYEQYF
J gene: TRBJ2-7
V gene: TRBV25-1

CDR3 protein: CASSPGYEQYF
J gene: TRBJ2-7
V gene: TRBV5-8

CDR3 protein: CASSTQGGKNIQYF
J gene: TRBJ2-4
V gene: TRBV14

CDR3 protein: CASSRRGGEQYF
J gene: TRBJ2-7
V gene: TRBV19